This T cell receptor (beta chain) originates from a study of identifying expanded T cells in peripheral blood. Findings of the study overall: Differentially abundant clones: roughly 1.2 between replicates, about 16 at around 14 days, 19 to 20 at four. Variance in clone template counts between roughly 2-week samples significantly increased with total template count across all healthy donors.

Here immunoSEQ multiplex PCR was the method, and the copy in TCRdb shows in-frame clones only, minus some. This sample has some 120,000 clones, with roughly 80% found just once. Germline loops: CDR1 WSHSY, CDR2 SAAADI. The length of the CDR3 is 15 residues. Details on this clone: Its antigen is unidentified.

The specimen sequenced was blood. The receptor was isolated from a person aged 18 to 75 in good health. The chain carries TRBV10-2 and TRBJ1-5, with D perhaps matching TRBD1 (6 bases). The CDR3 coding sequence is TGCGCTACCGCGGAACAGGGAAACGGAAATCAGCCCCAGCATTTT. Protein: CATAEQGNGNQPQHF.